The 21 T cell receptor beta chains listed next were all sequenced from one sample in a study of blood T cell repertoires in COVID-19. The repertoire was sequenced with immunoSEQ multiplex PCR; TCRdb's copy has only in-frame clones and lacks some. In the table there are about 320,000 clones, roughly 90% of which are singletons. The sample comprised PBMCs or T cells enriched from blood (not recorded which). These receptors originate from a woman aged 25 to 39 who had been exposed to COVID-19.

The chain uses TRBV18 and TRBJ2-7, with a tentative D call TRBD1 (7 bases). Germline-derived CDR1 and CDR2 are KGHSH and LQKENI. The CDR3 runs 14 residues. V lost 6 bases to trimming and J lost 3 bases, with 15 bases between them. CDR3 DNA: TGTGCCAGCTCCCCCGCGGGACAGCTCTACGAGCAGTACTTC. It is translated as CASSPAGQLYEQYF. Full variable domain (rest looked up from reference TRBV18 and TRBJ2-7): NAGVMQNPRHLVRRRGQEARLRCSPMKGHSHVYWYRQLPEEGLKFMVYLQKENIIDESGMPKERFSAEFPKEGPSILRIQQVVRGDSAAYFCASSPAGQLYEQYFGPGTRLTVT.

In nucleotides, the CDR3 is TGTGCCTGGAGTCAGAGGACAGGGCCGTGGAATCAGCCCCAGCATTTT. Translated: CAWSQRTGPWNQPQHF. The rearrangement links TRBV30 to TRBJ1-5; 8 bases align to TRBD1. V shed 2 bases and J 4 bases; nucleotides not matched to a gene: 10. This CDR3 region has 16 residues. The germline gives CDR1 GTSNPN, CDR2 SVGIG (reference sequence).

The chain combines TRBV2 with TRBJ1-3; 8 nucleotides line up with TRBD1. In germline, CDR1 is SNHLY, CDR2 FYNNEI. The trim removed 6 bases at V and 2 bases at J, leaving 3 bases unmatched. The CDR3 consists of 14 residues. The CDR3 sequence is CASRTTGAGNTIYF. CDR3 in DNA: TGTGCCAGCAGAACGACAGGGGCTGGAAACACCATATATTTT.

The chain uses TRBV21-1 and TRBJ1-3; the table calls TRBD1, which could not be checked here. TRBV21-1 is termed a pseudogene. This CDR3 has 18 residues. Written as DNA, the CDR3 is TGTGCCAGCATCGATGGAGGGGGCGGGAACAACTCTGGAAACACCATATATTTT. Its protein is CASIDGGGGNNSGNTIYF.

This chain uses TRBV27 with TRBJ1-1, with 7 bases that match TRBD1. CDR1 MNHEY and CDR2 SMNVEV come from the germline V gene (reference sequence). The CDR3 length is 13 residues. V was pared by 3 bases and J by 5 bases, with 3 bases of the junction left unmatched. The CDR3, as DNA: TGTGCCAGCAGTTTGACAGGGAGGACTGAAGCTTTCTTT. Residues: CASSLTGRTEAFF.

The gene calls are TRBV6-5 and TRBJ1-6; D is undetermined. The CDR3 covers 15 residues. V lost 7 bases and J lost 0, with 10 bases in between. Per the germline V gene, CDR1 is MNHEY and CDR2 is SVGAGI. Written as DNA, the CDR3 is TGTGCCAGCACCGAAAGAGGCTCCTATAATTCACCCCTCCACTTT. Translation gives CASTERGSYNSPLHF.

This clone was seen only once. The J gene is TRBJ1-2, the V gene TRBV5-7; 11 positions match TRBD1. TRBV5-7 carries the ORF label, with uncertain function. The CDR3 covers 16 residues. V shed 2 bases and J 3 bases; nucleotides not matched to a gene: 6. The CDR3 loop reads CASSFFGTGGHYGYTF. CDR3 DNA: TGTGCCAGCAGCTTTTTCGGGACAGGGGGGCACTATGGCTACACCTTC.

This clone was observed once. The V gene is TRBV27, the J gene TRBJ1-1; D perhaps matches TRBD1 (5 bases). The germline CDR1 and CDR2 sequences are MNHEY and SMNVEV (reference sequence). CDR3 length: 14 residues. V shed 7 bases and J shed 2 bases, with 14 bases lying between them. This chain's CDR3 is CASTPFTGNTEAFF. In DNA form, the CDR3 reads TGTGCCAGCACCCCGTTCACAGGAAACACTGAAGCTTTCTTT.

The chain couples TRBV28 to TRBJ1-2, with 7 bases that match TRBD1. The CDR3 has 13 residues. The trim removed 5 bases at V and 4 bases at J, leaving 4 bases unmatched. The V gene's germline CDR1 is MDHEN and CDR2 SYDVKM. The CDR3 loop reads CASSRQGTYGYTF. Written as DNA, the CDR3 is TGTGCCAGCAGTAGACAGGGAACCTATGGCTACACCTTC.

V is TRBV12-3 or TRBV12-4 and J is TRBJ2-7, with TRBD1 matching over 8 bases. There are 13 residues in the CDR3. V was pared by 4 bases and J by 9 bases, with 8 bases of the junction left unmatched. Here the CDR3 DNA reads TGTGCCAGCAGTTCGGACGCCGGGACAGGGCAGTACTTC. Amino acid sequence: CASSSDAGTGQYF.

The V and J genes are TRBV7-8 and TRBJ1-1, with D possibly being TRBD1 (5 bases). Germline CDR1 is SGHVS and CDR2 is FQNEAQ. The CDR3 runs 15 residues. Trimming pared 3 bases from V and 5 bases from J, leaving 16 bases between. In DNA form, the CDR3 reads TGTGCCAGCAGCTTTCTTCCAGGGAGGTCTACTGAAGCTTTCTTT. Translating it yields CASSFLPGRSTEAFF.

This chain joins TRBV5-6 and TRBJ1-2; TRBD1 matches 7 bases. The CDR3 extends over 15 amino acids. The V and J ends lost 0 bases and 5 bases, in that order; junction bases with no gene match: 7. Germline CDR1 reads SGHDT; CDR2 reads YYEEEE. In DNA form, the CDR3 reads TGTGCCAGCAGCTTGGACTTGGGACAGAGGTATGGCTACACCTTC. The encoded protein is CASSLDLGQRYGYTF.

This clone showed up just a few times. CDR3 in amino acids: CASSFSPFGYEQYF. The DNA of the CDR3 is TGTGCCAGCAGCTTTAGCCCTTTCGGCTACGAGCAGTACTTC. The rearrangement links TRBV7-2 to TRBJ2-7, with D hard to call. Trimming took off 3 bases at V and 3 bases at J, with 12 bases between the two ends. The germline V gene encodes CDR1 SGHTA and CDR2 FQGNSA. This CDR3 is built from 14 residues.

This chain joins TRBV7-8 and TRBJ1-6; D ambiguous. CDR1 SGHVS and CDR2 FQNEAQ come from the germline V gene. This CDR3 region has 12 residues. Trimming removed 3 bases from V and 10 bases from J, with 7 bases in between. The CDR3, as DNA: TGTGCCAGCAGCTTTTGGAGATCACCCCTCCACTTT. Its translation is CASSFWRSPLHF.

The chain carries TRBV4-1 and TRBJ1-1; 8 bases map to TRBD1. Unmatched junction bases numbered 9, after V lost 3 bases and J lost 3 bases. The CDR3 is made up of 16 amino acids. Germline loops: CDR1 MGHRA, CDR2 YSYEKL. The CDR3 spells CASSHALRGLDTEAFF. CDR3 in DNA: TGCGCCAGCAGCCATGCTCTCAGGGGGCTTGACACTGAAGCTTTCTTT.

This chain joins TRBV7-9 and TRBJ2-1; perhaps TRBD2 as D (6 bases). Germline lookup yields CDR1 SEHNR and CDR2 FQNEAQ (reference sequence). The CDR3 contains 13 residues. Between the trimmed V and J ends, which lost 5 bases and 6 bases, there was a span of 11 bases. This CDR3 reads CASSPRGFNEQFF. The CDR3 coding sequence is TGTGCCAGCAGCCCGCGGGGCTTCAATGAGCAGTTCTTC.

This chain uses TRBV2 with TRBJ1-4; possibly TRBD1 for D (6 bases). The CDR3 is made up of 15 amino acids. Germline V gives CDR1 SNHLY, CDR2 FYNNEI. The germline V and J ends were trimmed by 4 bases and 6 bases, with 15 bases remaining between them. The CDR3 here is CASSVRQGRHEKLFF. In DNA, the CDR3 is TGTGCCAGCAGTGTTCGTCAGGGGCGGCATGAAAAACTGTTTTTT.

This clone was recorded at least ten times. This sequence joins TRBV27 and TRBJ2-7; 11 nucleotides agree with TRBD1. V shed 8 bases, J shed 7 bases, and the junction held 10 bases outside the gene matches. The germline CDR1 and CDR2 sequences are MNHEY and SMNVEV (reference sequence). The CDR3 sequence is 14 residues long. Here the CDR3 DNA reads TGTGCCAGCCACTCCGGGACAGGGGGTTTGGAGCAGTACTTC. It codes for CASHSGTGGLEQYF.

The chain employs TRBV5-1 and TRBJ2-2; 10 nucleotides align to TRBD1. J lost 3 bases, V lost 9 bases, and 11 bases had no gene match. CDR1 and CDR2 from the germline V gene are SGHRS and YFSETQ. The CDR3 covers 16 residues. CDR3 protein: CATQFLGTGDTGELFF. In nucleotides, the CDR3 is TGCGCCACTCAATTCCTAGGGACAGGGGACACCGGGGAGCTGTTTTTT. Based on the CDR3 plus reference TRBV5-1 and TRBJ2-2, the full variable domain is KAGVTQTPRYLIKTRGQQVTLSCSPISGHRSVSWYQQTPGQGLQFLFEYFSETQRNKGNFPGRFSGRQFSNSRSEMNVSTLELGDSALYLCATQFLGTGDTGELFFGEGSRLTVL.

The rearrangement uses TRBV6-1 and TRBJ1-2, with D maybe TRBD1 (6 bases). CDR1 and CDR2 (germline): MNHNS, SASEGT. V dropped 2 bases and J dropped 1 base, with 20 bases sitting between them. CDR3 length equals 18 residues. CDR3: CASSEPPWTAQGNYGYTF. The CDR3 nucleotides are TGTGCCAGCAGTGAACCCCCTTGGACAGCTCAGGGTAACTATGGCTACACCTTC.

V and J are TRBV7-2 and TRBJ2-2, with D possibly matching TRBD1 (6 bases). The germline V gene encodes CDR1 SGHTA and CDR2 FQGNSA. Trimming pared 5 bases from V and 6 bases from J, leaving 10 bases between. The CDR3 extends over 13 amino acids. Here the CDR3 reads CASSPRQAGELFF. CDR3 bases: TGTGCCAGCAGCCCCAGACAGGCCGGGGAGCTGTTTTTT.